One sample yielded the 26 T cell receptor beta chains listed below, sequenced in a study of cytotoxic CD8 clonotypes in ibrutinib-treated CLL. Measured with immunoSEQ multiplex PCR; TCRdb has only the in-frame clones, and not every one. The table includes roughly 150,000 clones, about 80% detected once. Sequenced material: PBMCs, taken after 12 months of ibrutinib treatment. Receptors originate from a human donor with chronic lymphocytic leukemia.

This clone appeared a single time. The rearrangement links TRBV27 to TRBJ2-1; D remains ambiguous. V lost 0 bases and J 8 bases, leaving 8 bases between the germline ends. There are 13 residues in the CDR3. Per germline, CDR1 MNHEY and CDR2 SMNVEV (reference sequence). CDR3 coding DNA: TGTGCCAGCAGTTTATCGGTGGCGGATGAGCAGTTCTTC. Protein sequence: CASSLSVADEQFF.

V gene TRBV5-1 combines with J gene TRBJ2-3; 9 nucleotides align to TRBD2. The trim removed 2 bases at V and 4 bases at J, leaving 8 bases unmatched. The CDR3 sequence is 16 residues long. Germline V gene lookup returns CDR1 SGHRS and CDR2 YFSETQ. The CDR3 sequence is CASSLRASGASDTQYF. The CDR3 coding sequence is TGCGCCAGCAGCTTAAGGGCTAGCGGGGCATCAGATACGCAGTATTTT.

The V call is TRBV4-3, the J call TRBJ1-2; D is possibly TRBD1 (6 bases). Germline V gene sequence: CDR1 LGHNA, CDR2 YSLEER. The ends were cut back, 0 bases at V and 3 bases at J, with 17 bases in the middle. The CDR3 sequence is 17 residues long. The CDR3: CASSQERRGASHYGYTF. The CDR3 DNA follows: TGCGCCAGCAGCCAAGAGAGAAGGGGGGCCTCCCACTATGGCTACACCTTC.

The rearrangement joins TRBV7-3 to TRBJ2-5, with no clear D. The V gene's germline CDR1 is SGHTA and CDR2 FQGTGA. The CDR3 runs 13 residues. V dropped 1 base and J dropped 3 bases, with 6 bases sitting between them. This chain's CDR3 is CASSLSGEETQYF. The CDR3 nucleotides are TGTGCCAGCAGCTTAAGCGGCGAAGAGACCCAGTACTTC. The full variable domain, in which reference TRBV7-3 and TRBJ2-5 provide the parts outside the CDR3, is GAGVSQTPSNKVTEKGKYVELRCDPISGHTALYWYRQSLGQGPEFLIYFQGTGAADDSGLPNDRFFAVRPEGSVSTLKIQRTERGDSAVYLCASSLSGEETQYFGPGTRLLVL.

This rearrangement joins TRBV7-2 to TRBJ1-5; D might be TRBD1 (5 bases). CDR3 length: 15 residues. V lost 5 bases and J lost 3, with 14 bases in between. Germline V gene sequence: CDR1 SGHTA, CDR2 FQGNSA. The CDR3 region is CASSVRGLANQPQHF. CDR3 nucleotide sequence: TGTGCCAGCAGCGTACGGGGACTCGCCAATCAGCCCCAGCATTTT.

This clone was counted between two and nine times. The chain uses TRBV4-1 and TRBJ2-7, with 16 bases lining up with TRBD2. The germline V gene encodes CDR1 MGHRA and CDR2 YSYEKL. The trim removed 4 bases at V and 2 bases at J, leaving 2 bases unmatched. This CDR3 spans 16 amino acids. The CDR3 DNA is TGCGCCAGCAGCCGCGGGACTAGCGGGAGGGCCTACGAGCAGTACTTC. Protein: CASSRGTSGRAYEQYF.

The chain couples TRBV7-6 to TRBJ1-3; D gene unclear. Germline values: CDR1 SGHVS, CDR2 FNYEAQ. The CDR3 has 11 amino acids. Trimming shortened V by 10 bases and J by 4 bases, and 8 bases separated the two germline ends. In nucleotides, the CDR3 is TGTGCCACCCGTGGGGGAAACACCATATATTTT. The encoded protein is CATRGGNTIYF. Drawing the rest from reference TRBV7-6 and TRBJ1-3, the complete variable domain is GAGVSQSPRYKVTKRGQDVALRCDPISGHVSLYWYRQALGQGPEFLTYFNYEAQQDKSGLPNDRFSAERPEGSISTLTIQRTEQRDSAMYRCATRGGNTIYFGEGSWLTVV.

The chain links TRBV11-3 to TRBJ2-5; D not resolved. Trimming removed 3 bases at V and 5 bases at J, with 10 bases between. Looked up from germline, CDR1 is SGHNT and CDR2 is YENEEA. The CDR3 has 13 amino acids. This CDR3 reads CASSFAPSETQYF. CDR3 nucleotide sequence: TGTGCCAGCAGCTTCGCCCCCTCCGAGACCCAGTACTTC.

This sequence joins TRBV19 and TRBJ1-3, with 7 bases that match TRBD1. This CDR3 is 17 amino acids long. The V and J ends lost 2 bases and 4 bases, in that order; junction bases with no gene match: 11. Germline CDR1 and CDR2: LNHDA and SQIVND (reference sequence). CDR3 sequence (DNA): TGTGCCAGTAGTATACTGGAGGGGGCAACGAAAGGAAACACCATATATTTT. Translation gives CASSILEGATKGNTIYF.

This clone was detected only once. The chain is built from TRBV9 and TRBJ2-5, with 7 bases lining up with TRBD2. From germline, CDR1 is SGDLS and CDR2 YYNGEE. V was clipped by 0 bases and J by 2 bases; unmatched bases: 19. The CDR3 loop spans 20 amino acids. CDR3 sequence (DNA): TGTGCCAGCAGCGTAGTCTGGCGGGAGCTACGTACGGTGGTTCAAGAGACCCAGTACTTC. Protein sequence: CASSVVWRELRTVVQETQYF.

To note about this clone: This CDR3 is also generated by other DNA sequences in the sample. The chain joins TRBV5-1 to TRBJ1-1; D gene ambiguous. The CDR3 consists of 12 residues. Germline-derived CDR1 and CDR2 are SGHRS and YFSETQ. Trimming pared 5 bases from V and 3 bases from J, leaving 8 bases between. The CDR3 DNA follows: TGCGCCAGCAGTCGTGGCGACACTGAAGCTTTCTTT. Its translation is CASSRGDTEAFF.

The chain joins TRBV28 to TRBJ1-2; no reliable D call. Germline CDR1 and CDR2: MDHEN and SYDVKM. This CDR3 contains 12 residues. Trimming shortened V by 7 bases and J by 8 bases, and 14 bases separated the two germline ends. The CDR3 loop is CASTSPRQGYTF. In DNA form, the CDR3 reads TGTGCCAGCACCTCGCCCCGGCAGGGCTACACCTTC.

This rearrangement joins TRBV6-4 to TRBJ1-1; tentatively, D is TRBD1 (6 bases). V lost 6 bases, J lost 4 bases, and 15 bases lay in between. Per the germline V gene, CDR1 is MRHNA and CDR2 is SNTAGT. The CDR3 is made up of 14 amino acids. CDR3 sequence: CASRLGGEGTEAFF. DNA of the CDR3: TGTGCCAGCAGACTAGGGGGGGAAGGCACTGAAGCTTTCTTT.

V usage is TRBV5-1 and J usage is TRBJ1-3, with D unclear. Trimming pared 0 bases from V and 3 bases from J, leaving 10 bases between. This CDR3 spans 15 amino acids. The germline CDR1 and CDR2 sequences are SGHRS and YFSETQ. The DNA of the CDR3 is TGCGCCAGCAGCTTGGCCCTCGGCAATGGAAACACCATATATTTT. It yields the protein CASSLALGNGNTIYF.

This clone was counted a single time. The rearrangement links TRBV15 to TRBJ2-7; D might be TRBD1 (5 bases). The CDR3 spans 16 residues. Germline V gene sequence: CDR1 LNHNV, CDR2 YYDKDF (reference sequence). The V end lost 1 base, the J end lost 0 bases, and 13 bases lay between the germline ends. The CDR3 loop reads CATSRGGDGYSYEQYF. DNA for the CDR3: TGTGCCACCAGCAGAGGGGGCGACGGATACTCCTACGAGCAGTACTTC.

The V gene is TRBV7-2, the J gene TRBJ2-2; D is uncertain. This CDR3 comprises 15 residues. The germline V and J ends were trimmed by 5 bases and 7 bases, with 17 bases remaining between them. Per the germline V gene, CDR1 is SGHTA and CDR2 is FQGNSA. The CDR3 nucleotides are TGTGCCAGCAGCCCCCTTATCGTCAGTAGCGGGGAGCTGTTTTTT. This encodes CASSPLIVSSGELFF.

This clone has just a few counts. The V call is TRBV7-8, the J call TRBJ2-5, with 9 bases that match TRBD2. V lost 4 bases and J lost 7; bases outside the gene matches: 13. Germline-derived CDR1 and CDR2 are SGHVS and FQNEAQ. There are 16 residues in the CDR3. The DNA for the CDR3 is TGTGCCAGCAGCTATCCTCTAGGGACTAGCTACGCGACCCAGTACTTC. Translated: CASSYPLGTSYATQYF.

This rearrangement joins TRBV7-2 to TRBJ2-3, with D uncertain. Per the germline V gene, CDR1 is SGHTA and CDR2 is FQGNSA. This CDR3 spans 15 amino acids. V gave up 1 base and J gave up 2 bases, with 10 bases separating them. This CDR3 reads CASSLGIRNTDTQYF. The CDR3 DNA reads as TGTGCCAGCAGCTTAGGGATCAGGAACACAGATACGCAGTATTTT.

J is TRBJ2-3 and V is TRBV18; D might be TRBD1 (5 bases). V was trimmed by 5 bases and J by 0 bases, leaving 9 bases between them. Germline CDR1 reads KGHSH; CDR2 reads LQKENI. This CDR3 is 14 amino acids long. CDR3 residues: CASSGQISTDTQYF. The CDR3 nucleotides read TGTGCCAGCTCAGGACAAATTAGCACAGATACGCAGTATTTT.

This clone was found once. One end of the junction does not line up with germline, which may come from a read error. The V call is TRBV7-2, the J call TRBJ1-4; TRBD1 matches 9 bases. Germline V CDR1 and CDR2: SGHTA, FQGNSA. The CDR3 consists of 12 residues. CDR3 coding DNA: TGTGCCCGCAGCCTGGACAGGGGAAAACTGTTTTTT. It encodes CARSLDRGKLFF.

The chain carries TRBV7-9 and TRBJ1-2; D not certain. The CDR3 has 14 residues. V lost 4 bases to trimming and J lost 7 bases, with 16 bases between them. The germline V gene has CDR1 SEHNR and CDR2 FQNEAQ (reference sequence). The CDR3 loop reads CASSYDGVGFGYTF. CDR3 coding DNA: TGTGCCAGCAGCTACGATGGTGTAGGGTTTGGCTACACCTTC.

This clone was seen once. The CDR3 bases are TGTGCCAGCTCACCACCGGCGGGCCTTCAAGAGACCCAGTACTTC. It translates to CASSPPAGLQETQYF. This sequence joins TRBV18 and TRBJ2-5, with D tentatively TRBD2 (5 bases). This CDR3 region has 15 residues. V dropped 0 bases and J dropped 2 bases, with 10 bases sitting between them. Germline V lookup: CDR1 KGHSH, CDR2 LQKENI.

CDR3 loop: CASSDSRPYGYTF. For the CDR3, the DNA is TGTGCCAGCAGTGACTCTAGGCCTTATGGCTACACCTTC. This chain connects TRBV6-4 to TRBJ1-2; D gene ambiguous. V dropped 0 bases and J dropped 5 bases, with 7 bases sitting between them. The germline V gene has CDR1 MRHNA and CDR2 SNTAGT. The CDR3 totals 13 residues.

V and J are TRBV28 and TRBJ2-7, with TRBD1 identical over 7 bases. CDR3 size: 16 residues. After removal of 1 base from V and 5 bases from J, the junction contained 11 bases not matched to a gene. From germline, CDR1 is MDHEN and CDR2 SYDVKM. The CDR3 spells CASSLFGVQGDHEQYF. The CDR3 DNA reads TGTGCCAGCAGTTTATTTGGGGTGCAGGGGGATCACGAGCAGTACTTC.

The chain uses TRBV18 and TRBJ1-4; no clear D. The V gene's germline CDR1 is KGHSH and CDR2 LQKENI. V shed 3 bases and J shed 7 bases, with 12 bases lying between them. CDR3 length: 14 amino acids. Here the CDR3 reads CASSPAFRSEKLFF. CDR3 bases: TGTGCCAGCTCACCGGCTTTCAGGAGTGAAAAACTGTTTTTT.

The V gene is TRBV4-3, the J gene TRBJ1-1; D gene ambiguous. Germline V gives CDR1 LGHNA, CDR2 YSLEER. The CDR3 runs 13 residues. Trimming removed 3 bases at V and 5 bases at J, with 10 bases between. This CDR3 is CASSQGLSTEAFF. CDR3 coding DNA: TGCGCCAGCAGCCAGGGTCTCAGTACTGAAGCTTTCTTT.